These 15 T cell receptor beta chains share one sample of origin, sequenced in a study of blood T cell repertoires in COVID-19. TCRdb's copy holds only in-frame clones and misses some; the assay was immunoSEQ multiplex PCR. The sample comprises under 350,000 clones, 86% of which are singletons, and approximately 2.6% rests with the top ten. The specimen was PBMCs or T cells enriched from blood (not recorded which). All receptors derive from a woman younger than 30 who had recovered from COVID-19.

The V and J genes are TRBV4-2 and TRBJ2-2, with D maybe TRBD2 (5 bases). The CDR3 contains 14 residues. The ends were cut back, 1 base at V and 3 bases at J, with 6 bases in the middle. CDR1 and CDR2 from the germline V gene are LGHNA and YNFKEQ. In nucleotides, the CDR3 is TGTGCCAGCAGCCAAGCGGGATACACCGGGGAGCTGTTTTTT. Translation: CASSQAGYTGELFF.

This chain connects TRBV13 to TRBJ2-3, with TRBD2 matching over 10 bases. CDR3 size: 15 residues. With V trimmed by 10 bases and J by 0 bases, 7 bases remained unmatched. The germline V gene has CDR1 PRHDT and CDR2 FYEKMQ (reference sequence). In DNA form, the CDR3 reads TGTGCCACCACCCTTAGCGGGGGGAGCACAGATACGCAGTATTTT. It codes for CATTLSGGSTDTQYF.

V and J are TRBV7-9 and TRBJ2-1; 7 nucleotides match TRBD2. This CDR3 contains 17 residues. Germline lookup yields CDR1 SEHNR and CDR2 FQNEAQ (reference sequence). The junction had 11 bases not matched to a gene; V was cut back by 1 base and J by 5 bases. In DNA form, the CDR3 reads TGTGCCAGCAGCTTAGGAACCGGACTAGAAAAAGACAATGAGCAGTTCTTC. Translation: CASSLGTGLEKDNEQFF.

The chain couples TRBV7-8 to TRBJ2-7; D is possibly TRBD2 (6 bases). V lost 5 bases, J lost 6 bases, and 17 bases lay in between. Germline-derived CDR1 and CDR2 are SGHVS and FQNEAQ. The CDR3 sequence is 14 residues long. The CDR3 sequence is CASSARDFGVEQYF. The CDR3 DNA sequence: TGTGCCAGCAGCGCGAGGGACTTTGGCGTCGAGCAGTACTTC.

The rearrangement joins TRBV7-2 to TRBJ1-1; TRBD1 aligns across 7 bases. Germline V gene sequence: CDR1 SGHTA, CDR2 FQGNSA. After removal of 1 base from V and 1 base from J, the junction contained 3 bases not matched to a gene. The CDR3 spans 15 residues. The CDR3: CASSLVDRSNTEAFF. CDR3 sequence (DNA): TGTGCCAGCAGCTTAGTGGACAGGTCGAACACTGAAGCTTTCTTT.

The V gene is TRBV5-5, the J gene TRBJ1-1; a possible D gene is TRBD1 (6 bases). The CDR3 contains 14 residues. V lost 4 bases and J lost 2, with 12 bases in between. Germline CDR1 reads SGHKS; CDR2 reads YYEKEE (reference sequence). In DNA, the CDR3 is TGTGCCAGCAGCCTACAGGGCTTTAACACTGAAGCTTTCTTT. This codes for CASSLQGFNTEAFF.

J is TRBJ1-2 and V is TRBV5-1; D is unresolved. The CDR3 is 14 residues long. Trimming removed 5 bases at V and 0 bases at J, with 11 bases between. Germline CDR1 reads SGHRS; CDR2 reads YFSETQ. In DNA form, the CDR3 reads TGCGCCAGCAGTACTAAGGGAGCTAACTATGGCTACACCTTC. This gives the protein CASSTKGANYGYTF.

V and J are TRBV3-1 (or the pseudogene TRBV3-2) and TRBJ1-2; TRBD1 might be the D (6 bases). Trimming stripped 1 base from V and 5 bases from J, with 8 bases between. From germline, CDR1 is LGHDT and CDR2 YNNKEL (reference sequence). The CDR3 loop spans 13 amino acids. Here the CDR3 reads CASSQVQGYGYTF. DNA for the CDR3: TGTGCCAGCAGCCAAGTTCAGGGGTATGGCTACACCTTC.

The gene calls are TRBV29-1 and TRBJ1-2, with 8 nucleotides matching TRBD1. This CDR3 is 12 amino acids long. The germline CDR1 and CDR2 sequences are SQVTM and ANQGSEA. Trimming took 4 bases from V and 7 from J; bases not matched to a gene: 5. Here the CDR3 DNA reads TGCAGCGTTGTACAGGGGGGGAGTGGCTACACCTTC. It yields the protein CSVVQGGSGYTF.

The CDR3: CASSIKQGSDTEAFF. DNA for the CDR3: TGTGCCAGTAGTATCAAACAGGGTAGCGACACTGAAGCTTTCTTT. This chain joins TRBV19 and TRBJ1-1; D may be TRBD1 (6 bases). V lost 3 bases to trimming and J lost 3 bases, with 14 bases between them. The CDR3 spans 15 residues. The germline gives CDR1 LNHDA, CDR2 SQIVND (reference sequence). The complete variable domain, with remaining parts taken from reference TRBV19 and TRBJ1-1, reads DGGITQSPKYLFRKEGQNVTLSCEQNLNHDAMYWYRQDPGQGLRLIYYSQIVNDFQKGDIAEGYSVSREKKESFPLTVTSAQKNPTAFYLCASSIKQGSDTEAFFGQGTRLTVV.

This clone was picked up one time. J is TRBJ2-5 and V is TRBV7-9, with TRBD1 identical over 8 bases. Germline CDR1 reads SEHNR; CDR2 reads FQNEAQ (reference sequence). The CDR3 totals 16 residues. V shed 3 bases, J shed 2 bases, and the junction held 8 bases outside the gene matches. This CDR3 is CASSLAGTGTQETQYF. CDR3 nucleotides: TGTGCCAGCAGCTTGGCCGGGACAGGCACTCAAGAGACCCAGTACTTC.

The chain uses TRBV28 and TRBJ2-7; a weak D match, TRBD1 (8 bases). V was trimmed by 5 bases and J by 3 bases, leaving 23 bases between them. Germline V gene data show CDR1 as MDHEN and CDR2 as SYDVKM. The CDR3 runs to 17 residues. The CDR3 DNA is TGTGCCAGCAGTGACAAAGGACAGGGAGGGATCCGCTACGAGCAGTACTTC. This gives the protein CASSDKGQGGIRYEQYF.

The V call is TRBV19, the J call TRBJ1-4; 7 bases fit TRBD1. The CDR3 contains 15 residues. Germline loops: CDR1 LNHDA, CDR2 SQIVND (reference sequence). V dropped 3 bases and J dropped 3; count of bases not matched to a gene: 4. DNA for the CDR3: TGTGCCAGTAGTATCAACAGGGGCGCTAATGAAAAACTGTTTTTT. It yields the protein CASSINRGANEKLFF.

This clone was counted between two and nine times. Different DNA sequences within this sample yield the same CDR3. The CDR3 region has the DNA TGCAGTGCTAGATCTGATGAGCAGTTCTTC. Residues: CSARSDEQFF. The chain joins TRBV20-1 to TRBJ2-1; D ambiguous. CDR3 length: 10 residues. The V gene lost 2 bases and the J gene lost 8 bases, with 4 bases spanning the gap. The V gene's germline CDR1 is DFQATT and CDR2 SNEGSKA (reference sequence).

V gene TRBV5-1 combines with J gene TRBJ2-7; D is unresolved. V was shortened by 4 bases and J by 1 base, with 15 bases between the two germline ends. Germline V lookup: CDR1 SGHRS, CDR2 YFSETQ. The CDR3 contains 15 residues. The CDR3 spells CASSRRSASSYEQYF. CDR3 bases: TGCGCCAGCAGCCGGCGGAGCGCCAGTTCCTACGAGCAGTACTTC.